A selection of T cell receptor beta chains follows, all from one sample in a study of cytomegalovirus exposure and HLA in healthy donors. Clones were sequenced by immunoSEQ multiplex PCR, and TCRdb holds only the in-frame ones, with some missing. The sample records tens of thousands of clones, around 10% being singletons. The specimen sequenced was PBMCs. Receptors originate from a man aged 60-69 years in good health and CMV-seropositive. Both conserved end residues are part of each CDR3. The D gene is left open where the match is weak. Part of the rows lack a size; the others show once, few, many or a class for expanded clones.

D	V	J	size	CDR3	DNA
TRBD1	TRBV18	TRBJ1-1	.	CASSPSGRGLAEAFF	TGTGCCAGCTCACCATCGGGCAGGGGGCTCGCTGAAGCTTTCTTT
.	TRBV10-2	TRBJ2-3	.	CASSDTRTDTQYF	TGCGCCAGCAGCGATACTAGAACAGATACGCAGTATTTT
.	TRBV5-6	TRBJ2-3	few	CASSPRTPTDTQYF	TGTGCCAGCAGCCCTCGGACTCCGACAGATACGCAGTATTTT
.	TRBV7-3	TRBJ2-2	few	CASSLGTRGPTSPGELFF	TGTGCCAGCAGCTTAGGGACAAGGGGCCCCACTTCCCCCGGGGAGCTGTTTTTT
.	TRBV7-2	TRBJ2-7	.	CASRGASYEQYF	TGTGCCAGCAGGGGGGCATCCTACGAGCAGTACTTC
.	TRBV6-5	TRBJ1-2	.	CASSYSTVGHYGYTF	TGTGCCAGCAGTTACTCGACAGTCGGCCACTATGGCTACACCTTC
.	TRBV27	TRBJ1-5	few	CASSSPGGNQPQHF	TGTGCCAGCAGTTCCCCCGGGGGTAATCAGCCCCAGCATTTT
TRBD1	TRBV28	TRBJ1-1	few	CASSPASDRGQAFF	TGTGCCAGCAGCCCAGCCTCAGACAGGGGTCAGGCTTTCTTT
.	TRBV28	TRBJ1-2	.	CASIGQPRGGYTF	TGTGCCAGCATCGGACAACCTAGGGGTGGCTACACCTTC
TRBD1	TRBV5-6	TRBJ1-1	few	CASSPADREAAEAFF	TGTGCCAGCAGCCCGGCGGACAGGGAGGCGGCTGAAGCTTTCTTT
TRBD1	TRBV6-1	TRBJ1-1	many	CASTVTGGVRAFF	TGTGCCAGCACTGTGACAGGGGGAGTAAGAGCTTTCTTT
.	TRBV7-2	TRBJ1-3	.	CASRGSSGNTIYF	TGTGCCAGCCGAGGGAGCTCTGGAAACACCATATATTTT
TRBD2	TRBV6-5	TRBJ2-1	.	CASSYFPAGGNEQFF	TGTGCCAGCAGTTACTTCCCGGCGGGAGGAAATGAGCAGTTCTTC
.	TRBV6-1	TRBJ1-5	.	CASSPEGRQPQHF	TGTGCCAGCAGCCCTGAAGGCAGGCAGCCCCAGCATTTT
TRBD1	TRBV19	TRBJ1-1	.	CASIRTGGEAFF	TGTGCCAGTATTAGGACAGGGGGCGAAGCTTTCTTT
TRBD1	TRBV2	TRBJ1-5	.	CASSSDRDYSNQPQHF	TGTGCCAGCAGTTCCGACAGGGATTATAGCAATCAGCCCCAGCATTTT
.	TRBV5-8	TRBJ2-3	few	CASLLGLLWADTQYF	TGTGCCAGCCTACTAGGACTTCTATGGGCAGATACGCAGTATTTT
.	TRBV5-1	TRBJ2-6	few	CASSLDFPGANVLTF	TGCGCCAGCAGCTTGGACTTCCCTGGGGCCAACGTCCTGACTTTC
.	TRBV6-1	TRBJ2-3	.	CASTTGSTDTQYF	TGTGCCAGCACGACGGGTAGCACAGATACGCAGTATTTT
.	TRBV11-2	TRBJ2-1	few	CASSFDRLNEQFF	TGTGCCAGCAGCTTCGACAGGCTGAATGAGCAGTTCTTC
TRBD1	TRBV29-1	TRBJ2-1	few	CSVDNTGGAAYNEQFF	TGCAGCGTAGACAATACAGGGGGCGCGGCCTACAATGAGCAGTTCTTC
.	TRBV28	TRBJ1-5	few	CASSPPGRNQPQHF	TGTGCCAGCAGTCCCCCGGGTAGGAATCAGCCCCAGCATTTT
.	TRBV6-1	TRBJ2-6	few	CASSEGTAGANVLTF	TGTGCCAGCAGTGAAGGGACAGCTGGGGCCAACGTCCTGACTTTC
.	TRBV7-3	TRBJ2-1	.	CASSLAVRGPNYNEQFF	TGTGCCAGCAGCTTAGCGGTGCGGGGGCCAAACTACAATGAGCAGTTCTTC
TRBD1	TRBV7-9	TRBJ1-1	.	CASSPGTGGPITEAFF	TGTGCCAGCAGCCCCGGGACAGGGGGACCGATCACTGAAGCTTTCTTT
TRBD1	TRBV28	TRBJ1-5	.	CASSRGQGYQPQHF	TGTGCCAGCAGTCGGGGACAGGGATATCAGCCCCAGCATTTT
.	TRBV10-3	TRBJ1-3	few	CAITGAGNTIYF	TGTGCCATCACAGGGGCTGGAAACACCATATATTTT
.	TRBV28	TRBJ1-2	few	CASSLIAGKNYGYTF	TGTGCCAGCAGTTTAATTGCAGGGAAGAACTATGGCTACACCTTC
.	TRBV5-1	TRBJ1-6	.	CASSLEGIHNSPLHF	TGCGCCAGCAGCTTGGAGGGGATCCATAATTCACCCCTCCACTTT
TRBD1	TRBV6-1	TRBJ1-2	.	CASSEQGAEGYTF	TGTGCCAGCAGTGAACAGGGGGCAGAAGGCTACACCTTC
TRBD1	TRBV11-2	TRBJ2-7	few	CASSFKQGGEQYF	TGTGCCAGCAGCTTTAAACAGGGGGGCGAGCAGTACTTC
TRBD2	TRBV7-6	TRBJ2-3	.	CASSLGGAGGRTDTQYF	TGTGCCAGCAGCTTAGGGGGCGCGGGGGGGCGCACAGATACGCAGTATTTT
TRBD2	TRBV10-3	TRBJ2-7	few	CATSLAGDTYEQYF	TGTGCCACCTCACTAGCGGGAGATACCTACGAGCAGTACTTC
TRBD2	TRBV7-9	TRBJ2-7	.	CASSPGTSVYEQYF	TGTGCCAGCAGCCCCGGGACTAGTGTCTACGAGCAGTACTTC
.	TRBV19	TRBJ1-5	few	CASSPGQLNQPQHF	TGTGCCAGTAGCCCCGGACAGCTAAATCAGCCCCAGCATTTT
.	TRBV7-6	TRBJ1-5	few	CASSLAQGSQPQHF	TGTGCCAGCAGCTTAGCGCAGGGGTCTCAGCCCCAGCATTTT
TRBD2	TRBV10-3	TRBJ2-7	.	CAISETSGRASYEQYF	TGTGCCATCAGTGAGACTAGCGGGAGGGCCTCCTACGAGCAGTACTTC
.	TRBV5-1	TRBJ2-1	.	CASTLEGDSYNEQFF	TGCGCCAGCACCCTCGAGGGGGACTCCTACAATGAGCAGTTCTTC
TRBD1	TRBV28	TRBJ1-4	.	CASAQGQGAWKLFF	TGTGCCAGCGCCCAGGGACAGGGGGCCTGGAAACTGTTTTTT
TRBD1	TRBV2	TRBJ1-1	few	CAAYWTGTGTEAFF	TGTGCCGCCTACTGGACAGGGACAGGGACTGAAGCTTTCTTT
TRBD2	TRBV2	TRBJ2-1	.	CASRQLAEAFTYNEQFF	TGTGCCTCCCGACAACTAGCGGAGGCCTTTACCTACAATGAGCAGTTCTTC
.	TRBV18	TRBJ2-7	few	CASSPRSDFSYEQYF	TGTGCCAGCTCACCACGGAGCGACTTCTCCTACGAGCAGTACTTC